The 2 T cell receptor beta chains given below trace back to one sample, sequenced in a study of radiotherapy plus CTLA-4 blockade in lung cancer. This table comes from immunoSEQ multiplex PCR, and its TCRdb copy is limited to in-frame clones, with some not included. The table lists tens of thousands of clones, roughly 83% of them singletons. Sample: peripheral blood, taken from a patient treated with radiotherapy plus ipilimumab. These receptors originate from a human donor with non-small cell lung cancer that progressed on radiotherapy plus ipilimumab.

The chain recombines TRBV6-1 with TRBJ1-5, with D possibly matching TRBD1 (5 bases). CDR1 is MNHNS, CDR2 SASEGT, per germline. The V end lost 3 bases, the J end lost 1 base, and 7 bases lay between the germline ends. This CDR3 has 14 residues. The CDR3 DNA reads as TGTGCCAGCAGTGACCGGGACAGCAATCAGCCCCAGCATTTT. Its translation: CASSDRDSNQPQHF.

V usage is TRBV28 and J usage is TRBJ1-2; TRBD1 aligns across 7 bases. This CDR3 contains 15 residues. V was clipped by 3 bases and J by 2 bases; unmatched bases: 6. Looked up from germline, CDR1 is MDHEN and CDR2 is SYDVKM. As DNA, the CDR3 is TGTGCCAGCAGTTTCGGGGACAGATTGAACTATGGCTACACCTTC. Translated: CASSFGDRLNYGYTF.